This passage covers 32 T cell receptor beta chains from one sample sequenced in a study of CD8+ T cells in alopecia areata. RNA extraction was followed by reverse transcription into cDNA, which acted as the sequencing template. The protocol was immunoSEQ multiplex PCR, while the TCRdb copy is restricted to in-frame clones and leaves out a portion. The sample yields roughly 200,000 clones, around 50% seen once. Treatment denoted: oral pan-JAK inhibitor, 5-10 mg twice daily. The specimen comprised CD8+ T cells sorted from blood, sampled at week 24, from a patient treated with tofacitinib. The receptors were sampled from a human donor with alopecia areata.

The gene calls are TRBV13 and TRBJ1-1, with TRBD1 matching 7 bases. The CDR3 spans 16 residues. Trimming took 5 bases from V and 6 from J; bases not matched to a gene: 15. CDR1 PRHDT and CDR2 FYEKMQ come from the germline V gene (reference sequence). The CDR3 sequence: CASSPAQQGRSAEAFF. The CDR3 DNA reads TGTGCCAGCAGCCCGGCCCAACAGGGGAGGTCCGCTGAAGCTTTCTTT.

The chain carries TRBV9 and TRBJ2-2, with D uncertain. The CDR3 spans 11 residues. V lost 5 bases to trimming and J lost 6 bases, with 5 bases between them. The germline gives CDR1 SGDLS, CDR2 YYNGEE. CDR3 protein: CASSGAGELFF. As DNA, the CDR3 is TGTGCCAGCAGTGGGGCCGGGGAGCTGTTTTTT.

The V call is TRBV6-5, the J call TRBJ1-6; a weak D match, TRBD1 (5 bases). Germline CDR1 is MNHEY and CDR2 is SVGAGI. Trimming cost V 0 bases and J 12 bases, with 12 bases left between them. The CDR3 has 14 amino acids. Here the CDR3 DNA reads TGTGCCAGCAGTTACTCCGGGGGACCGATACCCCTCCACTTT. Translated: CASSYSGGPIPLHF.

The chain is built from TRBV4-1 and TRBJ1-6; D gene unclear. The CDR3 is made up of 16 amino acids. Trimming stripped 0 bases from V and 10 bases from J, with 16 bases between. Per germline, CDR1 MGHRA and CDR2 YSYEKL. CDR3 in DNA: TGCGCCAGCAGCCAAGAAAGTGGGCAGGTTAGCTCACCCCTCCACTTT. Amino acids: CASSQESGQVSSPLHF.

The J gene is TRBJ1-2, the V gene TRBV9; 9 nucleotides agree with TRBD1. V shed 3 bases and J 6 bases; nucleotides not matched to a gene: 9. From germline, CDR1 is SGDLS and CDR2 YYNGEE. The CDR3 covers 15 residues. CDR3 sequence reads: CASSGGTGSANGYTF. The CDR3 DNA reads as TGTGCCAGCAGCGGCGGGACAGGGAGTGCGAATGGCTACACCTTC.

The V gene is TRBV27, the J gene TRBJ2-7; D gene uncertain. The V gene's germline CDR1 is MNHEY and CDR2 SMNVEV (reference sequence). The CDR3 is 16 residues long. Trimming took 6 bases from V and 2 from J, leaving 20 bases between them. CDR3 protein: CASSPGNGRRTYEQYF. In DNA form, the CDR3 reads TGTGCCAGCAGCCCTGGGAACGGACGGAGAACCTACGAGCAGTACTTC.

This chain connects TRBV5-1 to TRBJ1-6; D may be TRBD1 (6 bases). The V end lost 4 bases, the J end lost 13 bases, and 21 bases lay between the germline ends. Germline CDR1 SGHRS, CDR2 YFSETQ. The CDR3 totals 15 residues. The CDR3 here is CASSPRGGGRDPLHF. As DNA, the CDR3 is TGCGCCAGCAGCCCTCGTGGGGGGGGGCGTGATCCCCTCCACTTT.

This clone was counted only a few times. The rearrangement links TRBV29-1 to TRBJ1-4; 9 nucleotides line up with TRBD1. V was clipped by 1 base and J by 11 bases; unmatched bases: 8. CDR1 and CDR2 (germline): SQVTM, ANQGSEA. This CDR3 spans 14 amino acids. CDR3 protein: CSVEAPGQGSKLFF. Written as DNA, the CDR3 is TGCAGCGTTGAAGCCCCGGGACAGGGTTCCAAACTGTTTTTT.

V is TRBV7-9 and J is TRBJ2-7; D call uncertain. CDR3 length: 12 residues. The germline V and J ends were trimmed by 4 bases and 3 bases, with 7 bases remaining between them. Germline-derived CDR1 and CDR2 are SEHNR and FQNEAQ (reference sequence). The CDR3 coding sequence is TGTGCCAGCAGCTCAGGTCGCTACGAGCAGTACTTC. Its translation is CASSSGRYEQYF.

V is TRBV9 and J is TRBJ1-6; 9 nucleotides match TRBD1. Trimming cost V 4 bases and J 3 bases; bases outside gene matches: 5. The CDR3 contains 16 residues. Germline V CDR1 and CDR2: SGDLS, YYNGEE. Here the CDR3 reads CASSPPGQGYNSPLHF. The CDR3 DNA reads as TGTGCCAGCAGCCCCCCGGGACAGGGCTATAATTCACCCCTCCACTTT.

The rearrangement links TRBV27 to TRBJ2-7; D perhaps matches TRBD1 (6 bases). Trimming took 3 bases from V and 3 from J, leaving 15 bases between them. The CDR3 is made up of 15 amino acids. Germline-derived CDR1 and CDR2 are MNHEY and SMNVEV (reference sequence). The DNA for the CDR3 is TGTGCCAGCAGTTTGGGGGCCGGGGCAGGCTACGAGCAGTACTTC. The encoded protein is CASSLGAGAGYEQYF.

This sequence joins TRBV6-6 and TRBJ1-1; the D is unclear. The CDR3 runs 11 residues. V lost 7 bases to trimming and J lost 5 bases, with 8 bases between them. CDR1 and CDR2 from the germline V gene are MNHNY and SVGAGI (reference sequence). In DNA, the CDR3 is TGTGCCAGCATCGAGGGAACTGAAGCTTTCTTT. Residues: CASIEGTEAFF.

Comments on this clone: This same CDR3 is encoded by further DNA sequences in the sample. This chain joins TRBV20-1 and TRBJ2-7; D possibly matches TRBD1 or TRBD2 (5 bases each). The germline V gene encodes CDR1 DFQATT and CDR2 SNEGSKA (reference sequence). V was trimmed by 6 bases and J by 3 bases, leaving 9 bases between them. CDR3 size: 11 residues. CDR3 region: CSAPRGYEQYF. For the CDR3, the DNA is TGCAGTGCCCCGAGGGGCTACGAGCAGTACTTC.

This clone was counted only a few times. The chain employs TRBV29-1 and TRBJ2-3, with TRBD1 matching over 10 bases. The J segment lost 2 bases and the V segment lost 6 bases, leaving 8 bases of the junction unmatched. The germline CDR1 and CDR2 sequences are SQVTM and ANQGSEA. CDR3 length: 15 amino acids. This CDR3 reads CSVETGTGDTDTQYF. In nucleotides, the CDR3 is TGCAGCGTCGAAACCGGGACAGGGGACACAGATACGCAGTATTTT.

The rearrangement uses TRBV15 and TRBJ2-1, with TRBD2 matching over 10 bases. The CDR3 loop spans 15 amino acids. Germline values: CDR1 LNHNV, CDR2 YYDKDF (reference sequence). The V segment lost 0 bases and the J segment 9 bases; nucleotides outside the gene matches: 5. The CDR3 coding sequence is TGTGCCACCAGCAGAGAAAGCGGGGGGGCCCCTGAGCAGTTCTTC. This gives the protein CATSRESGGAPEQFF.

This clone turned up a few times. V usage is TRBV29-1 and J usage is TRBJ1-2; no clear D. The CDR3 covers 13 residues. Between the trimmed V and J ends, which lost 3 bases and 4 bases, there was a span of 12 bases. CDR1 and CDR2 from the germline V gene are SQVTM and ANQGSEA. This CDR3 reads CSVDPGPIYGYTF. The CDR3, as DNA: TGCAGCGTTGATCCCGGACCGATCTATGGCTACACCTTC.

This clone occurred a few times. This chain links TRBV5-6 with TRBJ1-6, with unresolved D. Trimming removed 5 bases from V and 7 bases from J, with 7 bases in between. This CDR3 region has 12 residues. Germline CDR1 and CDR2: SGHDT and YYEEEE. CDR3 sequence: CASSNGNSPLHF. The CDR3 nucleotides are TGTGCCAGCAGTAATGGAAATTCACCCCTCCACTTT.

The chain employs TRBV2 and TRBJ1-4; D is unclear. Germline-derived CDR1 and CDR2 are SNHLY and FYNNEI. The V end was cut by 5 bases, the J end by 8 bases, with 15 bases between. The CDR3 has 14 residues. The CDR3 loop reads CASSYNPGYEKLFF. Here the CDR3 DNA reads TGTGCCAGCAGTTATAATCCCGGGTACGAAAAACTGTTTTTT.

The chain is built from TRBV30 and TRBJ1-6, with 9 bases aligning to TRBD1. This CDR3 is built from 17 residues. V trimming: 2 bases; J trimming: 6 bases; junction bases outside the gene matches: 11. In germline, CDR1 is GTSNPN, CDR2 SVGIG (reference sequence). The chain's CDR3 is CAWSLSGTGIGNSPLHF. CDR3 nucleotides: TGTGCCTGGAGTCTCTCCGGGACAGGGATTGGTAATTCACCCCTCCACTTT. Looking up the rest from reference TRBV30 and TRBJ1-6 gives the full variable domain: SQTIHQWPATLVQPVGSPLSLECTVEGTSNPNLYWYRQAAGRGLQLLFYSVGIGQISSEVPQNLSASRPQDRQFILSSKKLLLSDSGFYLCAWSLSGTGIGNSPLHFGNGTRLTVT.

This clone was counted between two and nine times. This sequence joins TRBV6-6 and TRBJ2-1; D is ambiguous. Germline V gene data show CDR1 as MNHNY and CDR2 as SVGAGI (reference sequence). Trimming cost V 2 bases and J 9 bases, with 5 bases left between them. The CDR3 totals 11 residues. CDR3 residues: CASSYGREQFF. As DNA, the CDR3 is TGTGCCAGCAGTTACGGGCGTGAGCAGTTCTTC.

By sample share, this clone is medium-sized. The rearrangement joins TRBV4-1 to TRBJ1-1; 8 bases agree with TRBD1. Germline-derived CDR1 and CDR2 are MGHRA and YSYEKL. Trimming cost V 1 base and J 5 bases; bases outside gene matches: 6. The CDR3 is 15 amino acids. The DNA of the CDR3 is TGCGCCAGCAGCCAAGCTGTGACAGGGGTAACTGAAGCTTTCTTT. Translation: CASSQAVTGVTEAFF.

This clone has only a few counts. J is TRBJ2-3 and V is TRBV30, with a tentative D call TRBD1 (5 bases). From germline, CDR1 is GTSNPN and CDR2 SVGIG (reference sequence). The V end lost 5 bases, the J end lost 7 bases, and 13 bases lay between the germline ends. This CDR3 has 12 amino acids. CDR3 sequence (DNA): TGTGCCTGGGTGGTTGGGGCGAATACGCAGTATTTT. Amino acid sequence: CAWVVGANTQYF.

This clone showed up just a few times. The J gene is TRBJ1-1, the V gene TRBV29-1; 10 bases align to TRBD1. V shed 7 bases, J shed 6 bases, and the junction held 14 bases outside the gene matches. The CDR3 loop spans 15 amino acids. Germline CDR1 is SQVTM and CDR2 is ANQGSEA. The CDR3 region has the DNA TGCAGCGCCGCCTGGGGTGGACAGGGGGTCCCTGAAGCTTTCTTT. Its translation: CSAAWGGQGVPEAFF.

This clone showed up just a few times. Here the CDR3 DNA reads TGCAGCGTTGATGCAGCCGCGGAGACCCAGTACTTC. This encodes CSVDAAAETQYF. The chain uses TRBV29-1 and TRBJ2-5; D unclear. The CDR3 has 12 amino acids. The V end lost 3 bases, the J end lost 5 bases, and 10 bases lay between the germline ends. Germline-derived CDR1 and CDR2 are SQVTM and ANQGSEA.

This chain connects TRBV7-2 to TRBJ2-7, with D possibly matching TRBD2 (6 bases). Per the germline V gene, CDR1 is SGHTA and CDR2 is FQGNSA. V lost 2 bases and J 2 bases, leaving 13 bases between the germline ends. The CDR3 runs to 15 residues. CDR3 bases: TGTGCCAGCAGCTTATTTTGGGGGGAAACCTACGAGCAGTACTTC. Amino acids: CASSLFWGETYEQYF.

This clone was counted at least ten times. This chain connects TRBV7-6 to TRBJ2-7, with a tentative D call TRBD1 (5 bases). CDR3 length: 15 residues. The germline V and J ends were trimmed by 4 bases and 1 base, with 14 bases remaining between them. Germline values: CDR1 SGHVS, CDR2 FNYEAQ. Written as DNA, the CDR3 is TGTGCCAGCAGCTCAGCCGTGGGGCAATCCTACGAGCAGTACTTC. The encoded protein is CASSSAVGQSYEQYF.

A single count supports this clone. The chain uses TRBV25-1 and TRBJ1-2; 11 nucleotides match TRBD1. The CDR3 spans 17 residues. The J segment lost 3 bases and the V segment lost 4 bases, leaving 10 bases of the junction unmatched. CDR1 is MGHDK and CDR2 is SYGVNS in the germline V gene. Here the CDR3 DNA reads TGTGCCAGCAGTGCAGGGACAGGGGGTATGGGGGACTATGGCTACACCTTC. Amino acids: CASSAGTGGMGDYGYTF.

This chain connects TRBV29-1 to TRBJ2-7; a weak D match, TRBD1 (6 bases). From germline, CDR1 is SQVTM and CDR2 ANQGSEA. The CDR3 extends over 15 amino acids. Deletions cut 0 bases from V and 0 bases from J, with 12 bases between. CDR3 sequence reads: CSVEDFRGSSYEQYF. The CDR3 DNA follows: TGCAGCGTTGAAGATTTTAGGGGGAGCTCCTACGAGCAGTACTTC.

This clone was picked up a small number of times. The chain combines TRBV6-7 with TRBJ2-3; no definite D call. TRBV6-7 is an open reading frame whose function is uncertain. The CDR3 runs 10 residues. Trimming stripped 6 bases from V and 6 bases from J, with 4 bases between. CDR3 nucleotide sequence: TGTGCCAGCAGCAATGATACGCAGTATTTT. This translates into CASSNDTQYF.

The V call is TRBV5-6, the J call TRBJ2-7; no clear D. Trimming stripped 6 bases from V and 4 bases from J, with 8 bases between. The CDR3 has 11 amino acids. In germline, CDR1 is SGHDT, CDR2 YYEEEE. CDR3 protein: CASNLGYEQYF. DNA for the CDR3: TGTGCCAGCAACTTAGGTTACGAGCAGTACTTC.

CDR3 amino acids: CASSAQGVEAFF. CDR3 coding DNA: TGTGCCAGCAGCGCACAGGGAGTTGAAGCTTTCTTT. The gene calls are TRBV11-2 and TRBJ1-1, with a weak D call TRBD1 (6 bases). Germline V gene sequence: CDR1 SGHAT, CDR2 FQNNGV. This CDR3 comprises 12 residues. The germline V and J ends were trimmed by 5 bases and 7 bases, with 11 bases remaining between them.

V and J are TRBV2 and TRBJ2-5; no reliable D call. This CDR3 is built from 14 residues. Deletions cut 3 bases from V and 0 bases from J, with 8 bases between. Germline V gene data show CDR1 as SNHLY and CDR2 as FYNNEI. CDR3 sequence: CASSDFADQETQYF. Written as DNA, the CDR3 is TGTGCCAGCAGTGACTTTGCGGACCAAGAGACCCAGTACTTC.